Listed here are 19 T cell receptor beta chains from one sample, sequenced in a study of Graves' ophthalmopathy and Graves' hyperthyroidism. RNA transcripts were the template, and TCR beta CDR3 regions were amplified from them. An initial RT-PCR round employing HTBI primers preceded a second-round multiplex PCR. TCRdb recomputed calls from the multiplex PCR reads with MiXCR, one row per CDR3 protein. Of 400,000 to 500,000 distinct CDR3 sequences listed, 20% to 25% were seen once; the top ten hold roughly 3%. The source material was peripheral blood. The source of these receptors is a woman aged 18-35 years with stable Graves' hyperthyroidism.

This chain's CDR3 is CASSPGGSGELFF. CDR3 bases: TGTGCCAGCAGTCCCGGAGGAAGCGGGGAGCTGTTTTTT. The chain links TRBV12-3 or TRBV12-4 to TRBJ2-2; D possibly corresponds to TRBD2 (5 bases). V lost 5 bases, J lost 7 bases, and 11 bases lay in between. CDR3 length: 13 residues.

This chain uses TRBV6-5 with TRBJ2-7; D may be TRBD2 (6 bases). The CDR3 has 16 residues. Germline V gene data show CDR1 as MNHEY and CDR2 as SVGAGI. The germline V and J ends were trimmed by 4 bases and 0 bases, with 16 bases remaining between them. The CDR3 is CASSSRPGDFSYEQYF. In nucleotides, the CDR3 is TGTGCCAGCAGTTCAAGACCGGGGGATTTCTCCTACGAGCAGTACTTC.

The CDR3 sequence is CASSLETPYEQYF. CDR3 nucleotide sequence: TGTGCCAGCAGTTTAGAGACACCATACGAGCAGTACTTC. This chain links TRBV6-5 with TRBJ2-7; D not resolved. V dropped 4 bases and J dropped 4 bases, with 11 bases sitting between them. Germline CDR1 and CDR2: MNHEY and SVGAGI. The CDR3 has 13 amino acids.

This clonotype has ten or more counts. As DNA, the CDR3 is TGTGCCTGGGCAGATTACTATGGCTACACCTTC. It yields the protein CAWADYYGYTF. The chain couples TRBV30 to TRBJ1-2; D gene ambiguous. The ends were cut back, 5 bases at V and 3 bases at J, with 7 bases in the middle. The CDR3 loop spans 11 amino acids. Germline values: CDR1 GTSNPN, CDR2 SVGIG (reference sequence).

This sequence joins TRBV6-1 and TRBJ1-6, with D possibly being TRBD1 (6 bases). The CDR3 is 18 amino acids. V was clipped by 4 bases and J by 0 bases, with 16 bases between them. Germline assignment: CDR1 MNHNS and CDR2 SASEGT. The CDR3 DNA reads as TGTGCCAGCAGTGCTGGGACACGTACTGGCTCCTATAATTCACCCCTCCACTTT. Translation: CASSAGTRTGSYNSPLHF.

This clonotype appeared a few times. DNA for the CDR3: TGTGCCAGCAGGCCCATCCGGGACTCCGCTAACTATGGCTACACCTTC. It yields the protein CASRPIRDSANYGYTF. The rearrangement uses TRBV11-2 and TRBJ1-2; D is perhaps TRBD1 (5 bases). Per germline, CDR1 SGHAT and CDR2 FQNNGV. The CDR3 has 16 amino acids. Trimming shortened V by 6 bases and J by 0 bases, and 17 bases separated the two germline ends.

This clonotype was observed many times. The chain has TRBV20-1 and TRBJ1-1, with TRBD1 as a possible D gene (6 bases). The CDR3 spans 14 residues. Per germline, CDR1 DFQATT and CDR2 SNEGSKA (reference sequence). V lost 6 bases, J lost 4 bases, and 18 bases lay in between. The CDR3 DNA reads TGCAGTGCCCGCCGTGGGTCAGGGGTCACTGAAGCTTTCTTT. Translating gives CSARRGSGVTEAFF.

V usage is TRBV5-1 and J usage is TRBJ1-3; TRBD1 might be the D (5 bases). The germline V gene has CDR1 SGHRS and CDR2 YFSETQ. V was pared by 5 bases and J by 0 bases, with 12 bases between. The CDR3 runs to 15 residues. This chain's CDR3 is CASRHNGGSGNTIYF. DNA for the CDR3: TGCGCCAGCAGACATAACGGGGGCTCTGGAAACACCATATATTTT. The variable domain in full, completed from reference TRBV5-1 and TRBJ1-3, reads KAGVTQTPRYLIKTRGQQVTLSCSPISGHRSVSWYQQTPGQGLQFLFEYFSETQRNKGNFPGRFSGRQFSNSRSEMNVSTLELGDSALYLCASRHNGGSGNTIYFGEGSWLTVV.

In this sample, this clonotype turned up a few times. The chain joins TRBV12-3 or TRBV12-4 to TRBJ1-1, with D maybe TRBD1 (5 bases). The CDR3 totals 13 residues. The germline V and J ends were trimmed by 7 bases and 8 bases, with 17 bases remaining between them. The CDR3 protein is CASTPRVRSEAFF. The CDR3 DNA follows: TGTGCCAGCACCCCCAGGGTACGGTCCGAAGCTTTCTTT.

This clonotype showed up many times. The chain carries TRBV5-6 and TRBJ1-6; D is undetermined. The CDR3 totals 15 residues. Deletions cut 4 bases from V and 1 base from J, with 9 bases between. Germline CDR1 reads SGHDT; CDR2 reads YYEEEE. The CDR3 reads CASSPWGSYNSPLHF. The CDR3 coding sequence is TGTGCCAGCAGCCCCTGGGGTTCCTATAATTCACCCCTCCACTTT.

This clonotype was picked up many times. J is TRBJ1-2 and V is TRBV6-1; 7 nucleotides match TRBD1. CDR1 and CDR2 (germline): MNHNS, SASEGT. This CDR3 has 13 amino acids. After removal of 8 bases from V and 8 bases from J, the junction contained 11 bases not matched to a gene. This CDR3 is CASGIGQDEGYTF. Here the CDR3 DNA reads TGTGCCAGCGGAATCGGACAGGATGAAGGCTACACCTTC.

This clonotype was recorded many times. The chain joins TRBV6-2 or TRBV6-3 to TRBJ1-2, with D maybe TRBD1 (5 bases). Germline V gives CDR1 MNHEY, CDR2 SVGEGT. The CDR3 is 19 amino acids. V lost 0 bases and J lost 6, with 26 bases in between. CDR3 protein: CASSYSRFTRGKEADGYTF. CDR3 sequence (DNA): TGTGCCAGCAGTTACTCGAGGTTTACACGGGGCAAGGAGGCGGATGGCTACACCTTC.

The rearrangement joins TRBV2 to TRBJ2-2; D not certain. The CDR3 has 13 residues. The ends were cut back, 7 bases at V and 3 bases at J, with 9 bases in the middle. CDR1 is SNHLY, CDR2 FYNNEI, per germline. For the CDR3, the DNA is TGTGCCAGCACGGTTGGGGACACCGGGGAGCTGTTTTTT. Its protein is CASTVGDTGELFF.

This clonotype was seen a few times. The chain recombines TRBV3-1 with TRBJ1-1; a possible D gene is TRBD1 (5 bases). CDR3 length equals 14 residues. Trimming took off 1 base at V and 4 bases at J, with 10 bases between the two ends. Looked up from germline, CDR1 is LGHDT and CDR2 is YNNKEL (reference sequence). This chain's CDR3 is CASSQGGWVTEAFF. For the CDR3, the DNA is TGTGCCAGCAGCCAAGGGGGCTGGGTCACTGAAGCTTTCTTT.

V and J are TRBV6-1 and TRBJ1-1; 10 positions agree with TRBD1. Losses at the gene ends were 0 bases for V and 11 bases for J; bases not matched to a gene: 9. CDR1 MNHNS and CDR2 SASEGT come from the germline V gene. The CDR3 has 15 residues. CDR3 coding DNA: TGTGCCAGCAGTGAAGCGGGACAGGGGCTTGGTGACGCTTTCTTT. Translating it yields CASSEAGQGLGDAFF.

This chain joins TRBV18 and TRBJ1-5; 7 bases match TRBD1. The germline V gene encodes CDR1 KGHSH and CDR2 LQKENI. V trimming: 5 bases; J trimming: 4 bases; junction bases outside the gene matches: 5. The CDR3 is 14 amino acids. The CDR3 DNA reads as TGTGCCAGCTCATCGGGACAGCCAAATCAGCCCCAGCATTTT. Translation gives CASSSGQPNQPQHF.

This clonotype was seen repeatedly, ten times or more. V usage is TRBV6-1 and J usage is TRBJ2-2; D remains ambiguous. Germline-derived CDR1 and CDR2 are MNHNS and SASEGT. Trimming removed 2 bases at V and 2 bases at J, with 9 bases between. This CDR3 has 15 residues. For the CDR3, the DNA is TGTGCCAGCAGTGAAAGGCTAGACAACACCGGGGAGCTGTTTTTT. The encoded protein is CASSERLDNTGELFF.

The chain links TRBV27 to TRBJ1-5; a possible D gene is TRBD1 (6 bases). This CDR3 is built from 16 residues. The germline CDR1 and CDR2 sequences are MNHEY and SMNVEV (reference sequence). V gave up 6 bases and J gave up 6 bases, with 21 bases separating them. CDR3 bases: TGTGCCAGCAGGCCACTCCGCGGGGTCAGGGGTCAGCCCCAGCATTTT. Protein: CASRPLRGVRGQPQHF.

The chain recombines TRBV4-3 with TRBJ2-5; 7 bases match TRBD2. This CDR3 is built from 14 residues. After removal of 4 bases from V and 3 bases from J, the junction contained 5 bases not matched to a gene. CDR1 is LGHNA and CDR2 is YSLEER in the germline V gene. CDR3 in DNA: TGCGCCAGCAGCCCCCTTACTAGCGAAGAGACCCAGTACTTC. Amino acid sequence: CASSPLTSEETQYF.